The clone carrying this TCR beta chain occurred many times. Its antigen remains unknown. TCRdb reanalysed the RACE reads using MiXCR and keeps one entry per CDR3 protein. Here the sample spans 40,000 or so distinct CDR3 sequences, around 3.8% being singletons. The data stem from a study of human T cells and chemical hapten exposure. Time point: patch test 1, 2 weeks after DPC sensitization. The treatment: therapeutic diphenylcyclopropenone sensitization with weekly scalp DPC. Whole blood, unfractionated, served as the material for total RNA extraction. Non-pregnant alopecia patients aged 18 to 70, suitable for DPC therapy. Notes on the study in general: The formation of large CDR3 similarity clusters by expanded TCRs significantly exceeded that of controls.

The clonotype comes from a man in his forties or fifties with alopecia areata. Some clones in this sample may be carry-over from other donors' samples. Sample: whole blood, taken in connection with sensitization to the hapten diphenylcyclopropenone (DPC).

In nucleotides, the CDR3 is TGTGCCAGCAGCCTCTACACCACCGACAATCAGCCCCAGCATTTT. Its protein is CASSLYTTDNQPQHF. This chain joins TRBV7-8 and TRBJ1-5; D is unclear. The CDR3 has 15 residues. Per the germline V gene, CDR1 is SGHVS and CDR2 is FQNEAQ. The V end lost 5 bases, the J end lost 3 bases, and 14 bases lay between the germline ends.